Described below is a single T cell receptor (beta chain) sequence and its context. Its target is unknown. The protocol was immunoSEQ multiplex PCR, while the TCRdb copy is restricted to in-frame clones and leaves out a portion. This sample has 23,000 or so clones, with 84% found just once. This entry is derived from a study of OX40 agonist ivuxolimab in advanced cancers. About the study: Ivuxolimab, which is an agonistic anti-OX40 (CD134) antibody, was administered to the patients. Hepatocellular carcinoma, melanoma, renal cell or head and neck cancer was diagnosed in the dose-escalation patients.

Study results and limitations: At 0.1 to 3.0 mg/kg and by week 6, CD4+ and CD8+ T cells in the blood had expanded clonally.

The germline V and J ends were trimmed by 2 bases and 5 bases, with 9 bases remaining between them. This CDR3 comprises 13 residues. From germline, CDR1 is SGHTA and CDR2 FQGTGA. The chain joins TRBV7-3 to TRBJ2-5; D may be TRBD2 (5 bases). Material: CD4+ or CD8+ T cells sorted from blood, obtained in a trial of the OX40 agonist ivuxolimab. The source of this sequence is an adult with an advanced solid tumor such as melanoma, head and neck, liver or kidney cancer. In DNA form, the CDR3 reads TGTGCCAGCAGCTTAGGTGGACTCGAGACCCAGTACTTC. It is translated as CASSLGGLETQYF.